The 5 T cell receptor beta chains below come from one sample, sequenced in a study of blood T cell repertoires in COVID-19. Repertoires were generated with immunoSEQ multiplex PCR, while TCRdb's copy carries only in-frame clones and drops some. Here the sample spans approximately 29,000 clones, about nine tenths being singletons. Sequencing used peripheral blood. The receptors originated from a human donor with active COVID-19. The donor label of this sample is uncertain.

J is TRBJ2-5 and V is TRBV9, with unresolved D. The germline gives CDR1 SGDLS, CDR2 YYNGEE. V was trimmed by 0 bases and J by 7 bases, leaving 7 bases between them. The CDR3 spans 12 residues. Here the CDR3 DNA reads TGTGCCAGCAGCGTAGTAGGCGGGACCCAGTACTTC. Protein product: CASSVVGGTQYF.

This clone was seen more than once but under ten times. This chain joins TRBV7-2 and TRBJ1-2; 9 nucleotides match TRBD1. This CDR3 contains 17 residues. Germline V CDR1 and CDR2: SGHTA, FQGNSA. The trim removed 3 bases at V and 5 bases at J, leaving 13 bases unmatched. CDR3 loop: CASSFSGTGNSEYGYTF. CDR3 coding DNA: TGTGCCAGCAGCTTTTCCGGGACAGGGAACTCCGAATATGGCTACACCTTC. The whole variable domain, filled in from reference TRBV7-2 and TRBJ1-2, reads GAGVSQSPSNKVTEKGKDVELRCDPISGHTALYWYRQSLGQGLEFLIYFQGNSAPDKSGLPSDRFSAERTGGSVSTLTIQRTQQEDSAVYLCASSFSGTGNSEYGYTFGSGTRLTVV.

The chain couples TRBV4-1 to TRBJ1-5; no firm D call. Germline V gene data show CDR1 as MGHRA and CDR2 as YSYEKL. V was clipped by 1 base and J by 1 base, with 14 bases between them. The length of the CDR3 is 17 residues. The CDR3 sequence is CASSQVDLGFSNQPQHF. The CDR3 DNA sequence: TGCGCCAGCAGCCAAGTCGACTTAGGTTTCAGCAATCAGCCCCAGCATTTT.

This clone was recorded once. The CDR3, as DNA: TGCGCCAGCAGCGCGGGCCCGGACTATATCCGGGAGACCCAGTACTTC. This sequence encodes CASSAGPDYIRETQYF. The chain employs TRBV5-1 and TRBJ2-5; possibly TRBD2 for D (6 bases). Deletions cut 4 bases from V and 5 bases from J, with 21 bases between. CDR1 and CDR2 from the germline V gene are SGHRS and YFSETQ. The CDR3 is 16 residues long.

The CDR3 DNA is TGTGCCAGCGCGTCGGGACAGGGAGCTGAAGCTTTCTTT. Translation: CASASGQGAEAFF. The chain employs TRBV7-3 and TRBJ1-1, with 9 bases that match TRBD1. There are 13 residues in the CDR3. Germline values: CDR1 SGHTA, CDR2 FQGTGA. Germline trimming cut 8 bases from V and 6 bases from J; bases unmatched to any gene: 7. The complete variable domain, with remaining parts taken from reference TRBV7-3 and TRBJ1-1, reads GAGVSQTPSNKVTEKGKYVELRCDPISGHTALYWYRQSLGQGPEFLIYFQGTGAADDSGLPNDRFFAVRPEGSVSTLKIQRTERGDSAVYLCASASGQGAEAFFGQGTRLTVV.